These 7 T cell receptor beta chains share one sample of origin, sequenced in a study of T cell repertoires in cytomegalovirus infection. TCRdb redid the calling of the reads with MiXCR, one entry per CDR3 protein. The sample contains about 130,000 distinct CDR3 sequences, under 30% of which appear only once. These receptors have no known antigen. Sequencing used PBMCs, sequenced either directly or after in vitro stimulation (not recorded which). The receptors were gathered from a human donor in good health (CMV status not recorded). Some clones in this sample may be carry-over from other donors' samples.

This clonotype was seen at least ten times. CDR3 in DNA: TGTGCCAGCAGTATTGGGACAGGCTATGGCTACACCTTC. It specifies CASSIGTGYGYTF. The chain links TRBV12-3 or TRBV12-4 to TRBJ1-2, with 8 positions matching TRBD1. This CDR3 region has 13 residues. V gave up 5 bases and J gave up 4 bases; unmatched junction bases: 3.

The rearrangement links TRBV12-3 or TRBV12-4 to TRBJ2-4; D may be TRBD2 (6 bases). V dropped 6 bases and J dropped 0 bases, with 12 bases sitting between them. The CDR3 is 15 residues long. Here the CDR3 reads CASRPWRGAKNIQYF. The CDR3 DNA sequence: TGTGCCAGCAGGCCTTGGCGGGGAGCCAAAAACATTCAGTACTTC.

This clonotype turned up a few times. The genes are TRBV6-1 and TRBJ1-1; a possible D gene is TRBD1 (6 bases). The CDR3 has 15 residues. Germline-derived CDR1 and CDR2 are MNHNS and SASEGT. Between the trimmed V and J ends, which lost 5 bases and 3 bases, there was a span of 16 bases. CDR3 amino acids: CASSLTGAGDTEAFF. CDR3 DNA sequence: TGTGCCAGCAGTCTCACCGGGGCAGGGGACACTGAAGCTTTCTTT.

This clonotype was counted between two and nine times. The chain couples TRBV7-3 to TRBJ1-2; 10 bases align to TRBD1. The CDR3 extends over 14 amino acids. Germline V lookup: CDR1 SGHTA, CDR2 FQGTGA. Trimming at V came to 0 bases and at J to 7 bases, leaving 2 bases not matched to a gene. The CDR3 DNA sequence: TGTGCCAGCAGCTTAACGGGGGACAGGGGTGGCTACACCTTC. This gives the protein CASSLTGDRGGYTF.

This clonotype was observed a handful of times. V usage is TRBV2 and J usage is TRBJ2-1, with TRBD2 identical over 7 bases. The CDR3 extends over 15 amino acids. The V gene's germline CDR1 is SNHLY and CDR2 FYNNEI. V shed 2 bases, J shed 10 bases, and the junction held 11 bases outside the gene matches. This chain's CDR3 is CASSEWREIRGEQFF. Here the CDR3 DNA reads TGTGCCAGCAGTGAATGGCGGGAGATACGGGGGGAGCAGTTCTTC.

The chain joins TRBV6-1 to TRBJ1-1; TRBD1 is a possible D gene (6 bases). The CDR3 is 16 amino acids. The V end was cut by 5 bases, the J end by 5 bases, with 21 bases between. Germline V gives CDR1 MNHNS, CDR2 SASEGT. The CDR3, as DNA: TGTGCCAGCAGTTTCTTGTCGAAGGGGGGAGAAACTGAAGCTTTCTTT. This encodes CASSFLSKGGETEAFF.

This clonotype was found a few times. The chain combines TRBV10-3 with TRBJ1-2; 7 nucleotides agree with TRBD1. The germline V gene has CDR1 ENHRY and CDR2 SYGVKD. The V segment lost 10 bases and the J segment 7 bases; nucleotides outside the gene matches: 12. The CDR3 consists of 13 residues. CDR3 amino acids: CATEGQGVSGYTF. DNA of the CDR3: TGTGCCACCGAGGGGCAGGGGGTTAGTGGCTACACCTTC.